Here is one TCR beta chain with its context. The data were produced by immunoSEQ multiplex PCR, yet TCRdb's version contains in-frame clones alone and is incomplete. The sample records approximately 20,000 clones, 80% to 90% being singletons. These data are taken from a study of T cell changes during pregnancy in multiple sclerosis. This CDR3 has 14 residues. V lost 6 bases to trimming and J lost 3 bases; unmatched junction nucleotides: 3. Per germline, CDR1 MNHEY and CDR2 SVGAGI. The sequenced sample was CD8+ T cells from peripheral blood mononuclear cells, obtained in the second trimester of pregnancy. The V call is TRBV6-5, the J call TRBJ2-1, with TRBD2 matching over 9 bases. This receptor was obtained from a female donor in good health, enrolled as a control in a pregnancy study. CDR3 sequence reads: CASSLTSGYNEQFF. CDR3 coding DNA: TGTGCCAGCAGCCTGACTAGCGGCTACAATGAGCAGTTCTTC.